These 30 T cell receptor beta chains originate from one sample sequenced in a study of monozygotic twins with cystic fibrosis. Data came from immunoSEQ multiplex PCR; TCRdb stores just in-frame clones and leaves some out. In the table there are under 30,000 clones, 90% of which are singletons. Sequences were obtained from blood. The origin of the receptors is a girl aged 2-15 years with cystic fibrosis.

V gene TRBV12-5 combines with J gene TRBJ2-1; D is possibly TRBD2 (6 bases). CDR1 is LGHNT and CDR2 is FRNRAP in the germline V gene. CDR3 size: 12 residues. Deletions cut 6 bases from V and 7 bases from J, with 10 bases between. The DNA for the CDR3 is TGTGCTAGTGGCTTACTAGCAAATGAGCAGTTCTTC. It is translated as CASGLLANEQFF.

The chain carries TRBV19 and TRBJ2-6; D remains unclear. The CDR3 loop spans 16 amino acids. From germline, CDR1 is LNHDA and CDR2 SQIVND (reference sequence). The V end lost 4 bases, the J end lost 0 bases, and 10 bases lay between the germline ends. CDR3: CASSTSAASGANVLTF. In DNA form, the CDR3 reads TGTGCCAGTAGTACAAGCGCCGCCTCTGGGGCCAACGTCCTGACTTTC.

J is TRBJ2-5 and V is TRBV25-1; D possibly corresponds to TRBD1 (5 bases). CDR1 is MGHDK and CDR2 is SYGVNS in the germline V gene. V was cut by 2 bases and J by 0 bases, with 7 bases left in between. This CDR3 spans 14 amino acids. The CDR3 DNA follows: TGTGCCAGCAGTGAAAGGGGTTACCAAGAGACCCAGTACTTC. Translating gives CASSERGYQETQYF.

The rearrangement joins TRBV4-1 to TRBJ1-3, with TRBD1 matching over 7 bases. V lost 0 bases, J lost 6 bases, and 8 bases stayed unmatched. The length of the CDR3 is 16 residues. Germline V gene sequence: CDR1 MGHRA, CDR2 YSYEKL. CDR3 DNA sequence: TGCGCCAGCAGCCAAGAGACAGGGAGCGGAGAAAACACCATATATTTT. Its protein is CASSQETGSGENTIYF.

V and J are TRBV12-5 and TRBJ1-1; D might be TRBD1 (6 bases). This CDR3 is 11 amino acids long. Trimming pared 11 bases from V and 10 bases from J, leaving 17 bases between. The germline V gene has CDR1 LGHNT and CDR2 FRNRAP. The CDR3: CAQAGGLGAFF. The CDR3 region has the DNA TGTGCTCAAGCGGGGGGCCTCGGAGCTTTCTTT.

The chain employs TRBV14 and TRBJ1-2, with D perhaps TRBD1 (6 bases). The length of the CDR3 is 15 residues. V lost 0 bases and J 4 bases, leaving 12 bases between the germline ends. Germline-derived CDR1 and CDR2 are SGHDN and FVKESK. CDR3 residues: CASSQEGGGGYGYTF. The CDR3, as DNA: TGTGCCAGCAGCCAAGAAGGCGGGGGCGGCTATGGCTACACCTTC.

This sequence joins TRBV20-1 and TRBJ1-4; D is ambiguous. Germline loops: CDR1 DFQATT, CDR2 SNEGSKA (reference sequence). Trimming cost V 6 bases and J 5 bases, with 7 bases left between them. CDR3 length: 11 residues. The CDR3 spells CSATLNEKLFF. CDR3 nucleotide sequence: TGCAGTGCAACACTAAATGAAAAACTGTTTTTT.

The rearrangement uses TRBV5-1 and TRBJ1-1; TRBD1 matches at 8 bases. The CDR3 runs to 14 residues. V trimming: 3 bases; J trimming: 1 base; junction bases outside the gene matches: 2. Germline V gives CDR1 SGHRS, CDR2 YFSETQ. The CDR3, as DNA: TGCGCCAGCAGCTCCGGACAGGGGAACACTGAAGCTTTCTTT. It specifies CASSSGQGNTEAFF. The full variable domain, in which reference TRBV5-1 and TRBJ1-1 provide the parts outside the CDR3, is KAGVTQTPRYLIKTRGQQVTLSCSPISGHRSVSWYQQTPGQGLQFLFEYFSETQRNKGNFPGRFSGRQFSNSRSEMNVSTLELGDSALYLCASSSGQGNTEAFFGQGTRLTVV.

The rearrangement links TRBV9 to TRBJ1-2; D may be TRBD1 (6 bases). With 3 bases removed from V and 4 bases from J, the gap between germline ends came to 10 bases. The germline V gene encodes CDR1 SGDLS and CDR2 YYNGEE. The CDR3 is 13 residues long. The CDR3 loop is CASSDGQLYGYTF. CDR3 bases: TGTGCCAGCAGCGACGGACAGCTCTATGGCTACACCTTC.

This clone came up once. The chain joins TRBV10-3 to TRBJ2-7; 8 nucleotides align to TRBD1. Germline V lookup: CDR1 ENHRY, CDR2 SYGVKD. With V trimmed by 2 bases and J by 1 base, 16 bases remained unmatched. CDR3 length: 19 amino acids. The CDR3 DNA sequence: TGTGCCATCAGTGAGAGTCCCGGGACAGGAAGAATTGTTTCCTACGAGCAGTACTTC. It encodes CAISESPGTGRIVSYEQYF.

The chain uses TRBV7-2 and TRBJ2-2; perhaps D is TRBD1 or TRBD2 (5 bases each). CDR1 and CDR2 from the germline V gene are SGHTA and FQGNSA. The V end lost 1 base, the J end lost 6 bases, and 9 bases lay between the germline ends. The CDR3 spans 14 residues. The CDR3 sequence is CASSLVPGPGELFF. For the CDR3, the DNA is TGTGCCAGCAGCTTAGTCCCGGGACCCGGGGAGCTGTTTTTT. The entire variable domain, with the rest obtained from reference TRBV7-2 and TRBJ2-2, is as follows: GAGVSQSPSNKVTEKGKDVELRCDPISGHTALYWYRQSLGQGLEFLIYFQGNSAPDKSGLPSDRFSAERTGGSVSTLTIQRTQQEDSAVYLCASSLVPGPGELFFGEGSRLTVL.

The V call is TRBV6-5, the J call TRBJ1-1, with unresolved D. There are 13 residues in the CDR3. V lost 2 bases and J 7 bases, leaving 11 bases between the germline ends. Germline V gives CDR1 MNHEY, CDR2 SVGAGI. DNA of the CDR3: TGTGCCAGCAGTTACACTGGGTCAGTTGAAGCTTTCTTT. It encodes CASSYTGSVEAFF.

The chain employs TRBV20-1 and TRBJ2-7; D not resolved. V shed 6 bases and J shed 2 bases, with 5 bases lying between them. Germline assignment: CDR1 DFQATT and CDR2 SNEGSKA (reference sequence). The CDR3 spans 10 residues. CDR3 region: CSAVPYEQYF. The DNA of the CDR3 is TGCAGTGCGGTCCCCTACGAGCAGTACTTC.

The chain joins TRBV18 to TRBJ1-1; D perhaps matches TRBD1 (5 bases). Germline V gene data show CDR1 as KGHSH and CDR2 as LQKENI. The CDR3 is 14 residues long. V was trimmed by 3 bases and J by 1 base, leaving 9 bases between them. The CDR3 DNA reads TGTGCCAGCTCACCCGGACACACGAACACTGAAGCTTTCTTT. Its translation is CASSPGHTNTEAFF.

The J gene is TRBJ1-2, the V gene TRBV30; D not resolved. Between the trimmed V and J ends, which lost 4 bases and 3 bases, there was a span of 15 bases. The CDR3 length is 14 residues. CDR1 is GTSNPN, CDR2 SVGIG, per germline (reference sequence). The CDR3 sequence: CAWTGRQLDYGYTF. The CDR3 region has the DNA TGTGCCTGGACCGGGAGGCAGCTAGACTATGGCTACACCTTC.

The genes are TRBV4-1 and TRBJ1-6; 9 bases agree with TRBD1. The trim removed 1 base at V and 5 bases at J, leaving 9 bases unmatched. Germline CDR1 MGHRA, CDR2 YSYEKL. The CDR3 extends over 18 amino acids. The DNA of the CDR3 is TGCGCCAGCAGCCAAGTTCCCCCCGGGACAGGGAATAATTCACCCCTCCACTTT. Protein product: CASSQVPPGTGNNSPLHF.

The chain is built from TRBV5-1 and TRBJ2-1; TRBD1 matches 8 bases. CDR1 is SGHRS, CDR2 YFSETQ, per germline. The CDR3 covers 15 residues. V was clipped by 1 base and J by 6 bases; unmatched bases: 6. CDR3 residues: CASSLNTGGPNEQFF. Written as DNA, the CDR3 is TGCGCCAGCAGCTTGAATACAGGGGGACCCAATGAGCAGTTCTTC.

V and J are TRBV6-1 and TRBJ2-2; D is possibly TRBD2 (6 bases). This CDR3 contains 14 residues. CDR1 is MNHNS, CDR2 SASEGT, per germline. V lost 2 bases and J 3 bases, leaving 7 bases between the germline ends. As DNA, the CDR3 is TGTGCCAGCAGTGAACCGGGGGACACCGGGGAGCTGTTTTTT. Its protein is CASSEPGDTGELFF.

The genes are TRBV5-5 and TRBJ2-5; D unclear. CDR1 is SGHKS, CDR2 YYEKEE, per germline (reference sequence). The ends were cut back, 4 bases at V and 1 base at J, with 8 bases in the middle. The CDR3 spans 13 residues. The CDR3: CASSPPLQETQYF. The CDR3 coding sequence is TGTGCCAGCAGCCCTCCCCTCCAAGAGACCCAGTACTTC.

This chain links TRBV19 with TRBJ1-1, with D maybe TRBD1 (6 bases). This CDR3 is built from 12 residues. Germline CDR1 and CDR2: LNHDA and SQIVND (reference sequence). Trimming removed 11 bases at V and 7 bases at J, with 17 bases between. CDR3 sequence: CAPRENRVEAFF. CDR3 DNA: TGTGCCCCCCGGGAAAACAGGGTTGAAGCTTTCTTT.

This chain uses TRBV30 with TRBJ1-2; D gene unclear. Per germline, CDR1 GTSNPN and CDR2 SVGIG (reference sequence). V gave up 6 bases and J gave up 8 bases, with 13 bases separating them. This CDR3 has 11 amino acids. The CDR3 sequence is CACADLPGYTF. CDR3 sequence (DNA): TGTGCCTGCGCTGACCTACCGGGCTACACCTTC. Combining the CDR3 with reference TRBV30 and TRBJ1-2 gives the whole variable domain SQTIHQWPATLVQPVGSPLSLECTVEGTSNPNLYWYRQAAGRGLQLLFYSVGIGQISSEVPQNLSASRPQDRQFILSSKKLLLSDSGFYLCACADLPGYTFGSGTRLTVV.

The rearrangement uses TRBV29-1 and TRBJ1-2, with 10 bases fitting TRBD1. After removal of 4 bases from V and 5 bases from J, the junction contained 7 bases not matched to a gene. Germline CDR1 and CDR2: SQVTM and ANQGSEA. CDR3 size: 14 residues. The CDR3 here is CSVVRDRGMYGYTF. The CDR3 DNA sequence: TGCAGCGTTGTAAGGGACAGGGGAATGTATGGCTACACCTTC.

The chain links TRBV7-8 to TRBJ2-7; maybe TRBD2 (6 bases). Germline CDR1 is SGHVS and CDR2 is FQNEAQ. CDR3 length: 16 amino acids. Trimming pared 0 bases from V and 6 bases from J, leaving 18 bases between. The CDR3 loop is CASSLAPDYGHSEQYF. The DNA of the CDR3 is TGTGCCAGCAGCTTAGCCCCGGACTATGGACATTCCGAGCAGTACTTC.

The chain employs TRBV6-5 and TRBJ2-3; 8 bases line up with TRBD1. Germline values: CDR1 MNHEY, CDR2 SVGAGI. The CDR3 loop spans 15 amino acids. V lost 4 bases, J lost 2 bases, and 5 bases stayed unmatched. CDR3 bases: TGTGCCAGCAGTTTACAGGGGGTCTCCACAGATACGCAGTATTTT. It yields the protein CASSLQGVSTDTQYF.

This rearrangement joins TRBV9 to TRBJ1-3; 10 bases map to TRBD1. V lost 3 bases to trimming and J lost 7 bases; unmatched junction nucleotides: 10. Germline CDR1 and CDR2: SGDLS and YYNGEE. The CDR3 extends over 16 amino acids. The DNA for the CDR3 is TGTGCCAGCAGCGCCCAACCGGGACAGGGGCGCAACACCATATATTTT. Translated: CASSAQPGQGRNTIYF.

The chain recombines TRBV6-1 with TRBJ1-3, with D tentatively TRBD1 (5 bases). This CDR3 contains 19 residues. V lost 2 bases to trimming and J lost 0 bases, with 20 bases between them. From germline, CDR1 is MNHNS and CDR2 SASEGT. For the CDR3, the DNA is TGTGCCAGCAGTGAAACCGCAGGGTTAATAGGGAGCTCTGGAAACACCATATATTTT. Protein product: CASSETAGLIGSSGNTIYF.

The chain links TRBV5-1 to TRBJ2-1, with TRBD2 matching over 9 bases. CDR3 length equals 16 residues. V shed 4 bases and J 2 bases; nucleotides not matched to a gene: 7. CDR1 is SGHRS and CDR2 is YFSETQ in the germline V gene. The CDR3 DNA sequence: TGCGCCAGCAGCCACTCAAGCGGGGGGACCTACAATGAGCAGTTCTTC. Its protein product is CASSHSSGGTYNEQFF.

This sequence joins TRBV9 and TRBJ2-2, with 10 bases matching TRBD1. This CDR3 comprises 17 residues. The trim removed 3 bases at V and 4 bases at J, leaving 9 bases unmatched. The germline gives CDR1 SGDLS, CDR2 YYNGEE. As DNA, the CDR3 is TGTGCCAGCAGCGGCCCGGCGGGGACAGGGGTCACCGGGGAGCTGTTTTTT. Translation: CASSGPAGTGVTGELFF.

The J gene is TRBJ2-7, the V gene TRBV5-1; no firm D call. This CDR3 has 15 residues. The ends were cut back, 0 bases at V and 7 bases at J, with 17 bases in the middle. Germline values: CDR1 SGHRS, CDR2 YFSETQ. CDR3 residues: CASSLGAVPFLEQYF. In DNA, the CDR3 is TGCGCCAGCAGCTTGGGGGCAGTCCCCTTTTTGGAGCAGTACTTC.

The chain couples TRBV6-6 to TRBJ2-7; tentative D call: TRBD1 (6 bases). V was trimmed by 2 bases and J by 3 bases, leaving 11 bases between them. This CDR3 comprises 14 residues. Germline CDR1 and CDR2: MNHNY and SVGAGI (reference sequence). In DNA form, the CDR3 reads TGTGCCAGCAGTTACGAGGGGGAGAGCTACGAGCAGTACTTC. As protein: CASSYEGESYEQYF.